The T cell receptor beta chain under discussion was sequenced for a study of control samples from healthy donors and cancer patients. Trimming left V 4 bases short and J 10 bases short, with 16 bases between. Germline CDR1 reads MNHEY; CDR2 reads SMNVEV (reference sequence). The CDR3 length is 14 residues. Assay used: immunoSEQ multiplex PCR; TCRdb lists only in-frame clones, some missing. The sample carries some 65,000 clones, around four fifths recorded once. Sequencing was performed on PBMCs. This chain links TRBV27 with TRBJ1-4; maybe TRBD1 (5 bases). The TCR was taken from a woman aged 50 to 65 with lung cancer. The CDR3 loop is CASSSLTVWGKLFF. CDR3 bases: TGTGCCAGCAGTTCTCTGACAGTTTGGGGAAAACTGTTTTTT.